Given below is one TCR beta chain in context. Researchers built TCR beta libraries using quantitative 5'-RACE with molecular barcodes. From the 5' RACE reads, TCRdb called clonotypes with MiXCR, one entry per CDR3 protein. The repertoire holds 200,000 to 300,000 distinct CDR3 sequences, with about 30% as singletons. The data belong to a study of CD8 T cells in ankylosing spondylitis. V dropped 6 bases and J dropped 2 bases, with 17 bases sitting between them. The CDR3 is 14 amino acids. From germline, CDR1 is DFQATT and CDR2 SNEGSKA (reference sequence). This TCR was sampled from a male donor with ankylosing spondylitis or in good health (not recorded which). Source material: blood, either unsorted or a sorted T cell fraction (not recorded which). The chain uses TRBV20-1 and TRBJ2-7; a possible D gene is TRBD1 (5 bases). The CDR3 loop is CSAPGVTGAYEQYF. The DNA for the CDR3 is TGCAGTGCCCCTGGGGTCACAGGAGCCTACGAGCAGTACTTC.